This T cell receptor (beta chain) was captured in a study of shared clonotypes between healthy human individuals. Study-wide results and caveats: Naive subsets usually exceeded memory subsets in estimated richness.

With respect to this clone: Antigen specificity is unknown.

The CDR3 totals 15 residues. V shed 5 bases and J 9 bases; nucleotides not matched to a gene: 12. Germline lookup yields CDR1 SEHNR and CDR2 FQNEAQ (reference sequence). The assay was carried out at the deep level. Repertoires were generated with immunoSEQ multiplex PCR, while TCRdb's copy carries only in-frame clones and drops some. The sample consists of under 2,000,000 clones, roughly 94% of them appearing once. Naivety among CD8 cells was defined by CD45RO negativity and positive CCR7 selection, thereby excluding terminally differentiated effector memory CD45RA+ cells. The specimen was naive CD8+ T cells sorted from blood. J is TRBJ2-2 and V is TRBV7-9, with 7 bases matching TRBD2. The clonotype was recovered from a man in his late teens or twenties in good health. CDR3 sequence: CASSRAGEGSRELFF. CDR3 coding DNA: TGTGCCAGCAGCAGGGCGGGGGAAGGGTCCAGGGAGCTGTTTTTT.